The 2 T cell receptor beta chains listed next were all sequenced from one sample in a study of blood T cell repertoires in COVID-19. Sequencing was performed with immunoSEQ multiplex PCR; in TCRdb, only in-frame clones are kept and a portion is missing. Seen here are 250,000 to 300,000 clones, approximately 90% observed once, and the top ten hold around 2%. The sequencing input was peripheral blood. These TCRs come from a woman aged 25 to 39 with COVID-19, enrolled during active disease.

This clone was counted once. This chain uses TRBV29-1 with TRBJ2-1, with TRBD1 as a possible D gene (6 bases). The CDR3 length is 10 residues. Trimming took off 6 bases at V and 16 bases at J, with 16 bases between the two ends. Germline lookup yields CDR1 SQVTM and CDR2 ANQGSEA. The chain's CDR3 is CSVLQGYEFF. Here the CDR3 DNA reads TGCAGCGTACTACAGGGTTACGAATTCTTC.

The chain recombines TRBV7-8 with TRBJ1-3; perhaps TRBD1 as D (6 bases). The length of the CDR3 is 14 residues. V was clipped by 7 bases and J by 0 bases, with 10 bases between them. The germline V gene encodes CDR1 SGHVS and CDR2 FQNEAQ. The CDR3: CASTGGHSGNTIYF. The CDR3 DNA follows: TGTGCCAGCACGGGGGGCCACTCTGGAAACACCATATATTTT. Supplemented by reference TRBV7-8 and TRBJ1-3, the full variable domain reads GAGVSQSPRYKVAKRGQDVALRCDPISGHVSLFWYQQALGQGPEFLTYFQNEAQLDKSGLPSDRFFAERPEGSVSTLKIQRTQQEDSAVYLCASTGGHSGNTIYFGEGSWLTVV.